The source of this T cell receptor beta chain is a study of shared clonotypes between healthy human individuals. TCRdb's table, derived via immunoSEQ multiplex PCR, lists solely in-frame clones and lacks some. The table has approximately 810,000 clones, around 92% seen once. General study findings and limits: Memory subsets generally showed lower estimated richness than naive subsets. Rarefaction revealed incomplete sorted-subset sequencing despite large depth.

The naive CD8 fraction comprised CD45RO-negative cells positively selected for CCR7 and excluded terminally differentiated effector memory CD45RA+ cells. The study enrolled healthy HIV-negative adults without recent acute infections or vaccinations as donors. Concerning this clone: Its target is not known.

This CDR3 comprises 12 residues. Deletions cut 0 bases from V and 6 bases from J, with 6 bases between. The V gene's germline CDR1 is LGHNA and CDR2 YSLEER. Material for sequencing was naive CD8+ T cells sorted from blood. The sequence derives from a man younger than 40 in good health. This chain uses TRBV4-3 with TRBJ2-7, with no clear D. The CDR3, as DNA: TGCGCCAGCAGCCAAGATGAGCGCGAGCAGTACTTC. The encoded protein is CASSQDEREQYF.